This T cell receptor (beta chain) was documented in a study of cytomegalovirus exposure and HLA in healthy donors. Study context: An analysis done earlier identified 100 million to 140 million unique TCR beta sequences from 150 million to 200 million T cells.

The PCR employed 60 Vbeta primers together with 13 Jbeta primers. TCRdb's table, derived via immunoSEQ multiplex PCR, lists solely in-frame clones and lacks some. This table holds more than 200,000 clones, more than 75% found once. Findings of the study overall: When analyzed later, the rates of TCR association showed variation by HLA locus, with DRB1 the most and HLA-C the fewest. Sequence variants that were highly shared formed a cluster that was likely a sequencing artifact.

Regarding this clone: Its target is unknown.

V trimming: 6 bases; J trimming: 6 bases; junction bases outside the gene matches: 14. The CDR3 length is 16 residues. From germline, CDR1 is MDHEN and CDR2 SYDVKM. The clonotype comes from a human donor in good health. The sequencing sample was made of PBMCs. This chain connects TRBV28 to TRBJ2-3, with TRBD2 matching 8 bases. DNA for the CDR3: TGTGCCAGCAGGGATGATTACGGGGGCGGGGGGGATACGCAGTATTTT. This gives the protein CASRDDYGGGGDTQYF.